These 22 T cell receptor beta chains were all obtained from the same sample, sequenced in a study of cytomegalovirus exposure and HLA in healthy donors (dated by TCRdb to about 2017). The library came from the immunoSEQ multiplex PCR assay. For the multiplex PCR, a mixture combining 60 forward primers for TCR Vbeta segments and 13 reverse primers for TCR Jbeta segments was used. Imported from immuneACCESS, the table was reduced by TCRdb to in-frame sequences with V and J called. These copies leave out some clones; in studies compared against another copy, an unresolved V gene accounts for under half, and the cause of the remainder is not known. Counted in this sample were 140,000 to 150,000 clones; about two thirds of them appeared once. Clones ranked in the top ten supply around 4.2% of the sample. Sequencing was performed on PBMCs. Receptors originate from a man in his 60s in good health and CMV-seronegative.

The rearrangement links TRBV7-9 to TRBJ1-2, with a possible D match to TRBD1 (6 bases). The CDR3 contains 13 residues. Germline lookup yields CDR1 SEHNR and CDR2 FQNEAQ (reference sequence). The V gene lost 4 bases and the J gene lost 7 bases, with 13 bases spanning the gap. The CDR3 region has the DNA TGTGCCAGCAGCTCCAGGGGCGGGAGTGGCTACACCTTC. It encodes CASSSRGGSGYTF.

This clone was seen more than once but under ten times. This sequence joins TRBV19 and TRBJ1-1, with D possibly matching TRBD1 (6 bases). Germline CDR1 LNHDA, CDR2 SQIVND (reference sequence). This CDR3 contains 14 residues. V lost 4 bases to trimming and J lost 2 bases, with 11 bases between them. This CDR3 is CASSSRGPNTEAFF. For the CDR3, the DNA is TGTGCCAGTAGTAGCAGGGGACCAAACACTGAAGCTTTCTTT.

The genes are TRBV28 and TRBJ2-2; TRBD1 agrees at 10 bases. V dropped 5 bases and J dropped 5; count of bases not matched to a gene: 8. CDR1 is MDHEN, CDR2 SYDVKM, per germline. The CDR3 loop spans 16 amino acids. This CDR3 is CASSPPGQGVTGELFF. In DNA, the CDR3 is TGTGCCAGCAGTCCACCCGGACAGGGGGTGACCGGGGAGCTGTTTTTT. Together with reference TRBV28 and TRBJ2-2, the CDR3 gives the full variable domain: DVKVTQSSRYLVKRTGEKVFLECVQDMDHENMFWYRQDPGLGLRLIYFSYDVKMKEKGDIPEGYSVSREKKERFSLILESASTNQTSMYLCASSPPGQGVTGELFFGEGSRLTVL.

The chain has TRBV28 and TRBJ2-3, with 9 bases that match TRBD1. This CDR3 is built from 15 residues. V was pared by 6 bases and J by 0 bases, with 4 bases of the junction left unmatched. Germline V gene data show CDR1 as MDHEN and CDR2 as SYDVKM. The CDR3 loop reads CASSPGTGSTDTQYF. The CDR3 DNA reads as TGTGCCAGCAGCCCCGGGACAGGGAGCACAGATACGCAGTATTTT.

CDR3 sequence reads: CAISANQQETQYF. For the CDR3, the DNA is TGTGCCATCAGTGCCAACCAGCAAGAGACCCAGTACTTC. The chain couples TRBV10-3 to TRBJ2-5, with D unclear. Germline CDR1 reads ENHRY; CDR2 reads SYGVKD. The CDR3 loop spans 13 amino acids. Deletions cut 4 bases from V and 2 bases from J, with 8 bases between.

V is TRBV6-5 and J is TRBJ2-7; 8 bases agree with TRBD2. Unmatched junction bases numbered 13, after V lost 6 bases and J lost 6 bases. This CDR3 spans 15 amino acids. Per the germline V gene, CDR1 is MNHEY and CDR2 is SVGAGI. This CDR3 is CASRVNSGEAGEQYF. In DNA form, the CDR3 reads TGTGCCAGCAGGGTCAATAGCGGGGAAGCTGGCGAGCAGTACTTC.

This chain connects TRBV7-2 to TRBJ1-5; the match to TRBD1 covers 8 bases. Germline lookup yields CDR1 SGHTA and CDR2 FQGNSA. The CDR3 sequence is 14 residues long. Trimming at V came to 5 bases and at J to 5 bases, leaving 5 bases not matched to a gene. CDR3 residues: CASSPDRVDQPQHF. CDR3 bases: TGTGCCAGCAGCCCGGACAGGGTGGATCAGCCCCAGCATTTT.

The chain couples TRBV28 to TRBJ2-7; 13 positions agree with TRBD2. Germline trimming cut 2 bases from V and 3 bases from J; bases unmatched to any gene: 13. The CDR3 is 19 residues long. CDR1 MDHEN and CDR2 SYDVKM come from the germline V gene. CDR3 sequence: CASSLPWGGLAGTRYEQYF. The CDR3 nucleotides read TGTGCCAGCAGTTTACCCTGGGGGGGACTAGCGGGAACTCGCTACGAGCAGTACTTC.

This clone has just a few counts. The chain carries TRBV2 and TRBJ1-2; a possible D gene is TRBD1 (6 bases). The length of the CDR3 is 15 residues. The V gene lost 6 bases and the J gene lost 7 bases, with 21 bases spanning the gap. The germline gives CDR1 SNHLY, CDR2 FYNNEI. The DNA of the CDR3 is TGTGCCAGCAGAGCGGGGGCCGGACACCCCATTGGCTACACCTTC. Residues: CASRAGAGHPIGYTF.

This clone occurred a few times. The gene calls are TRBV5-1 and TRBJ1-1; no clear D gene. V was cut by 3 bases and J by 2 bases, with 11 bases left in between. Germline V lookup: CDR1 SGHRS, CDR2 YFSETQ. The CDR3 covers 14 residues. CDR3 sequence reads: CASSSLRVNTEAFF. The CDR3, as DNA: TGCGCCAGCAGCTCACTCCGGGTTAACACTGAAGCTTTCTTT.

The chain employs TRBV7-2 and TRBJ2-3, with D unresolved. CDR3 length: 15 residues. Trimming removed 3 bases at V and 2 bases at J, with 12 bases between. Germline values: CDR1 SGHTA, CDR2 FQGNSA. The CDR3 reads CASSFGMPNTDTQYF. The CDR3 DNA sequence: TGTGCCAGCAGCTTCGGTATGCCAAACACAGATACGCAGTATTTT. Full variable domain (outside the CDR3, taken from reference TRBV7-2 and TRBJ2-3): GAGVSQSPSNKVTEKGKDVELRCDPISGHTALYWYRQSLGQGLEFLIYFQGNSAPDKSGLPSDRFSAERTGGSVSTLTIQRTQQEDSAVYLCASSFGMPNTDTQYFGPGTRLTVL.

This clone has only a few counts. The chain carries TRBV5-6 and TRBJ2-5, with D unresolved. Trimming cost V 0 bases and J 5 bases, with 11 bases left between them. The CDR3 is made up of 14 amino acids. Germline assignment: CDR1 SGHDT and CDR2 YYEEEE. This CDR3 reads CASSLGILRETQYF. In DNA form, the CDR3 reads TGTGCCAGCAGCTTGGGGATCCTGCGGGAGACCCAGTACTTC.

The table lists this clone with a few counts. The chain links TRBV15 to TRBJ2-6; TRBD1 aligns across 7 bases. The CDR3 is made up of 17 amino acids. Germline CDR1 LNHNV, CDR2 YYDKDF (reference sequence). V gave up 5 bases and J gave up 3 bases; unmatched junction bases: 10. CDR3 residues: CATSLEGTGVGANVLTF. CDR3 coding DNA: TGTGCCACCAGCCTAGAGGGAACAGGGGTTGGGGCCAACGTCCTGACTTTC.

This clone was seen only once. The rearrangement uses TRBV10-1 and TRBJ2-1, with 8 positions matching TRBD2. V was clipped by 3 bases and J by 3 bases; unmatched bases: 7. CDR1 WNHNN and CDR2 SYGVQD come from the germline V gene (reference sequence). The length of the CDR3 is 16 residues. CDR3 nucleotide sequence: TGCGCCAGCAGTGAAATCGGTAGCGGGATCTACAATGAGCAGTTCTTC. This translates into CASSEIGSGIYNEQFF.

The chain carries TRBV19 and TRBJ2-1, with 8 bases that match TRBD2. Germline-derived CDR1 and CDR2 are LNHDA and SQIVND (reference sequence). Trimming at V came to 5 bases and at J to 0 bases, leaving 9 bases not matched to a gene. This CDR3 has 17 amino acids. DNA of the CDR3: TGTGCCAGTAGTTCCCGGGGGGGTAGCGGCTCCTACAATGAGCAGTTCTTC. Its translation is CASSSRGGSGSYNEQFF.

This clone was picked up a small number of times. The chain has TRBV5-8 and TRBJ2-1; no definite D call. Looked up from germline, CDR1 is SGHTS and CDR2 is YDEGEE. V lost 4 bases to trimming and J lost 7 bases, with 18 bases between them. The CDR3 has 15 residues. In DNA form, the CDR3 reads TGTGCCAGCAGCGAAGACGGTCGGGTTTGGAATGAGCAGTTCTTC. Translation gives CASSEDGRVWNEQFF.

The rearrangement links TRBV27 to TRBJ2-4; 8 bases fit TRBD2. With V trimmed by 4 bases and J by 15 bases, 11 bases remained unmatched. The germline gives CDR1 MNHEY, CDR2 SMNVEV (reference sequence). The CDR3 has 13 amino acids. The CDR3: CASSSSSGTRWYF. The CDR3 DNA is TGTGCCAGCAGTTCCTCCTCCGGGACTAGATGGTACTTC.

V gene TRBV5-4 combines with J gene TRBJ2-1, with 12 positions matching TRBD2. V lost 4 bases, J lost 5 bases, and 4 bases stayed unmatched. The CDR3 contains 15 residues. The germline gives CDR1 SGHNT, CDR2 YYREEE (reference sequence). CDR3 coding DNA: TGTGCCAGCAGCCCTCTAGCGGGAGGGCACAATGAGCAGTTCTTC. This sequence encodes CASSPLAGGHNEQFF.

The rearrangement uses TRBV9 and TRBJ2-7, with 9 nucleotides matching TRBD2. The CDR3 runs to 14 residues. Germline-derived CDR1 and CDR2 are SGDLS and YYNGEE. V lost 4 bases, J lost 7 bases, and 9 bases stayed unmatched. The CDR3 loop reads CASSRLAELGEQYF. CDR3 nucleotides: TGTGCCAGCAGCCGACTAGCGGAGTTGGGGGAGCAGTACTTC.

The chain combines TRBV6-1 with TRBJ2-2, with 7 bases fitting TRBD1. CDR3 length: 15 residues. In germline, CDR1 is MNHNS, CDR2 SASEGT. The V gene end was trimmed by 4 bases and the J gene end by 1 base; junction bases not matched to a gene: 3. The CDR3 loop reads CASSATGMNTGELFF. CDR3 DNA sequence: TGTGCCAGCAGTGCGACAGGGATGAACACCGGGGAGCTGTTTTTT.

The chain carries TRBV4-2 and TRBJ2-7; D gene uncertain. The germline V gene encodes CDR1 LGHNA and CDR2 YNFKEQ. V lost 0 bases and J lost 2, with 5 bases in between. The length of the CDR3 is 13 residues. This CDR3 reads CASSQDTTYEQYF. DNA of the CDR3: TGTGCCAGCAGCCAAGACACTACCTACGAGCAGTACTTC.

The chain is built from TRBV4-2 and TRBJ2-5, with D tentatively TRBD2 (7 bases). CDR1 is LGHNA and CDR2 is YNFKEQ in the germline V gene. V gave up 4 bases and J gave up 4 bases, with 16 bases separating them. The CDR3 loop spans 15 amino acids. CDR3 protein: CASSPRRGEGETQYF. CDR3 coding DNA: TGTGCCAGCAGCCCCAGGAGGGGGGAGGGAGAGACCCAGTACTTC.